This TCR beta chain was captured in a study of shared clonotypes between healthy human individuals. TCRdb keeps only in-frame clones here, not all; method: immunoSEQ multiplex PCR. The sample carries 950,000 to 1,200,000 clones, around 77% recorded once. The investigators split CD4+ cells into a CD45RA+ naive subset and a CD45RA-negative memory subset. The sequence was obtained from a man aged 18 to 35 in good health. Some clones in this sample may be carry-over from other donors' samples. The sample was memory CD4+ T cells from PBMCs. Sample subset: CD45RA-negative fraction.

The CDR3 spells CASKGWDNQPQHF. The CDR3 region has the DNA TGTGCCAGCAAGGGCTGGGACAATCAGCCCCAGCATTTT. V is TRBV6-1 and J is TRBJ1-5; D remains ambiguous. CDR3 length equals 13 residues. Deletions cut 7 bases from V and 3 bases from J, with 10 bases between. Germline CDR1 is MNHNS and CDR2 is SASEGT.